This T cell receptor (beta chain) emerged from a study of blood T cell repertoires in COVID-19. Assay used: immunoSEQ multiplex PCR; TCRdb lists only in-frame clones, some missing. There are 470,000 or so clones in the sample; about 89% occur only once, and over 4% lies in the top ten. The CDR3 covers 19 residues. Germline V gives CDR1 MGHRA, CDR2 YSYEKL. Between the trimmed V and J ends, which lost 4 bases and 0 bases, there was a span of 22 bases. This clone appeared a single time. The chain combines TRBV4-1 with TRBJ1-3; D is perhaps TRBD1 (6 bases). The sequenced material came from peripheral blood. The TCR comes from a young woman with acute or convalescent COVID-19. The CDR3 nucleotides read TGCGCCAGCAGCCTACAATACCGGGGGGCGGAGAGCTCTGGAAACACCATATATTTT. Translated: CASSLQYRGAESSGNTIYF.